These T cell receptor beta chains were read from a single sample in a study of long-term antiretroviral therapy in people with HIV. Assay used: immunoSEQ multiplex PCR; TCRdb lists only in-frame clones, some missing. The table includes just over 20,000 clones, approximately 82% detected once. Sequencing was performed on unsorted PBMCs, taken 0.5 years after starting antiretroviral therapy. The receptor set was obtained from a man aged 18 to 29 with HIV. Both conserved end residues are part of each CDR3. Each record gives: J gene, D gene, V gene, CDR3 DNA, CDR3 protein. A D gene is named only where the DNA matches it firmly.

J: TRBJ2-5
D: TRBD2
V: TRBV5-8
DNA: TGTGCCAGCAAGCTAGCGGGAGCAGAGACCCAGTACTTC
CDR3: CASKLAGAETQYF

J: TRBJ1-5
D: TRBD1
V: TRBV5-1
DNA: TGCGCCAGCAGCGCCGGGACAGCAGGCAATCAGCCCCAGCATTTT
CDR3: CASSAGTAGNQPQHF

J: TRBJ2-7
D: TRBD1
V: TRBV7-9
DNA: TGTGCCAGCAGCTCACCGGGACAGGGGATGGGGTACGAGCAGTACTTC
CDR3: CASSSPGQGMGYEQYF

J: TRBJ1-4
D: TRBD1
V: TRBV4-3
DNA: TGCGCCAGCAGCCAAGGACAGGGGCGCGAAAAACTGTTTTTT
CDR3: CASSQGQGREKLFF

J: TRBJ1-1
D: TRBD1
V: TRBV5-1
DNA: TGCGCCAGCAGCTGGGGGGCCGGGACAGTAAAAATGAACACTGAAGCTTTCTTT
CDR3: CASSWGAGTVKMNTEAFF

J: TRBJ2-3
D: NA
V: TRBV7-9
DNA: TGTGCCAGCAGCTCGGGGGGCACAGATACGCAGTATTTT
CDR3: CASSSGGTDTQYF

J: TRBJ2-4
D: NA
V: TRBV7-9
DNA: TGTGCCAGCAGCCCAGGGGGGAAACTAGCCAAAAACATTCAGTACTTC
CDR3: CASSPGGKLAKNIQYF

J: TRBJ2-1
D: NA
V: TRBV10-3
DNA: TGTGCCACTGTATACTCTGACGTCTACAATGAGCAGTTCTTC
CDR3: CATVYSDVYNEQFF

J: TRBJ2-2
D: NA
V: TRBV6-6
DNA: TGTGCCAGCAGTCCCACTTACACCGGGGAGCTGTTTTTT
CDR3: CASSPTYTGELFF

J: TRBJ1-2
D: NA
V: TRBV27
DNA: TGTGCCAGCAGTCCTCTCCAGGGGCAATATGGCTACACCTTC
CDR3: CASSPLQGQYGYTF

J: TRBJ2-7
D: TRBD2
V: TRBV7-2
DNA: TGTGCCAGCAGCTTAGGTAGCGGGCTTAGTTACGAGCAGTACTTC
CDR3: CASSLGSGLSYEQYF

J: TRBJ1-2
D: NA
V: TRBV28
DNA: TGTGCCAGCAGTTCCGCATCTAGGGGAGGGAGCTATGGCTACACCTTC
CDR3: CASSSASRGGSYGYTF

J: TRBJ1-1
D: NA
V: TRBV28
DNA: TGTGCCAGCAGTTTTTATTTGAACACTGAAGCTTTCTTT
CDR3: CASSFYLNTEAFF

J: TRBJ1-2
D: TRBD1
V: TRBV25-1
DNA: TGTGCCAGCAGTGAAACGACAGGGGACTTAGCTAACTATGGCTACACCTTC
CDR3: CASSETTGDLANYGYTF

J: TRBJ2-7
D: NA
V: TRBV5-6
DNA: TGTGCCAGCAGCTTGCGCGGTAGTGACTACGAGCAGTACTTC
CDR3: CASSLRGSDYEQYF

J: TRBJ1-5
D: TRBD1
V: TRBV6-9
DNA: TGTGCCAGCAGCCCCTTCCCGGGACAGGGGGAACAGCCCCAGCATTTT
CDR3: CASSPFPGQGEQPQHF

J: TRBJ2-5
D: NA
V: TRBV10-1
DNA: TGCGCCAGCAGTAAGACGATGGGACCCCGACACCAAGAGACCCAGTACTTC
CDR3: CASSKTMGPRHQETQYF

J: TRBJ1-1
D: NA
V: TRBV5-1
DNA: TGCGCCAGCAGCTTAAGGGGAGGAGATGGCACTGAAGCTTTCTTT
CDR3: CASSLRGGDGTEAFF